This T cell receptor (beta chain) is drawn from a study of identical twins. This CDR3 is 16 amino acids long. V trimming: 4 bases; J trimming: 6 bases; junction bases outside the gene matches: 12. Germline loops: CDR1 SGHRS, CDR2 YFSETQ. About this clonotype itself: Its antigen is not known.

General study results and limits: The study found excess low generation probability among twin-shared out-of-frame alpha sequences. Insertions were reduced in abundant cord blood beta clonotypes but not in memory repertoires. Zero-insertion findings could be partly confounded by invariant cells (MAIT and iNKT cells).

cDNA molecules carried unique molecular identifiers, and template switching added a universal primer site. MiXCR, run by TCRdb on the 5' RACE reads, gives a single entry per CDR3 protein. The top ten hold around 0.25% of the sample, which has 1.5 million to 2 million distinct CDR3 sequences, under 35% seen once. The source is a newborn girl in good health. The sequencing input was cord blood. V is TRBV5-1 and J is TRBJ2-3; 9 nucleotides agree with TRBD1. The CDR3 DNA follows: TGCGCCAGCAGCGGAACAGCCGGGACAGGGTCCGATACGCAGTATTTT. Its protein product is CASSGTAGTGSDTQYF.